The rows below give T cell receptor beta chains drawn from one sample of a study of T-cell memory formation after mild COVID-19. TCRdb used MiXCR to reprocess the 5' RACE reads, holding one entry per CDR3 protein. This sample carries fewer than 500,000 distinct CDR3 sequences, 25% of them seen once, and the ten largest clones take 12%. The source material was PBMCs or a T cell subset sorted from them (not recorded which). The receptor source for this set is an adult woman who had mild COVID-19 (a few samples of this study predate the infection). Cell type and time point are not known. Both conserved end residues are part of each CDR3. Fields, in order: J gene, clone size, V gene, D gene, CDR3 DNA, CDR3 protein. D genes are given only for firm matches. Expanded clones get a size class; other rows say once, few or many, or leave the size out.

TRBJ1-6 | many | TRBV12-3/TRBV12-4 | NA | TGTGCCAGCAGTATGACACGTCGTATGGCCCTCCACTTT | CASSMTRRMALHF
TRBJ2-5 | few | TRBV6-2/TRBV6-3 | NA | TGTGCCAGCAGTTACTCAGCCGGGACTCCGAAAGAGACCCAGTACTTC | CASSYSAGTPKETQYF
TRBJ2-5 | few | TRBV2 | TRBD2 | TGTGCCAGCAGTGATAGCGGGGGCCAAGAGACCCAGTACTTC | CASSDSGGQETQYF
TRBJ1-1 | once | TRBV20-1 | NA | TGCAGTGCTAACCCGGACTTACCGAACACTGAAGCTTTCTTT | CSANPDLPNTEAFF
TRBJ1-2 | NA | TRBV5-1 | NA | TGCGCCAGCAGCGACGGAGGTGGGTACAATGGCTACACCTTC | CASSDGGGYNGYTF
TRBJ2-4 | few | TRBV12-3/TRBV12-4 | NA | TGTGCCAGCATTGGCATTCAAAACATTCAGTACTTC | CASIGIQNIQYF
TRBJ1-4 | NA | TRBV19 | TRBD1 | TGTGCCAGTAGTACATGGAGCGGGACAGGGTACGAAAAACTGTTTTTT | CASSTWSGTGYEKLFF
TRBJ1-1 | NA | TRBV11-3 | NA | TGTGCCAGCAGCCTATACAGGGAGAGGAGGGGAGCTTTCTTT | CASSLYRERRGAFF
TRBJ2-2 | NA | TRBV20-1 | TRBD1 | TGCAGTGCTAGACCCAGGGGGCAGAACACCGGGGAGCTGTTTTTT | CSARPRGQNTGELFF
TRBJ2-7 | NA | TRBV13 | NA | TGTGCCAGCAGCTTTAATGGACCCTACTACGAGCAGTACTTC | CASSFNGPYYEQYF
TRBJ2-2 | many | TRBV5-1 | TRBD1 | TGTGCCAGCAGCTTAGCACAGGGGGGCACCGGGGAGCTGTTTTTT | CASSLAQGGTGELFF
TRBJ2-7 | NA | TRBV7-9 | NA | TGTGCCAGCAGCACTGCGACCTGGGAGCAGTACTTC | CASSTATWEQYF
TRBJ1-1 | NA | TRBV7-9 | NA | TGTGCCAGCAGCCCAAGGAGGAGGGAAAACACTGAAGCTTTCTTT | CASSPRRRENTEAFF
TRBJ2-1 | few | TRBV2 | NA | TGTGCCAGCGTGATGACGGGGACGTACAATGAGCAGTTCTTC | CASVMTGTYNEQFF
TRBJ2-1 | few | TRBV2 | TRBD2 | TGTGCCAGCGGCGGACTAGCGGGAGGCAGAATCTTAGATGAGCAGTTCTTC | CASGGLAGGRILDEQFF
TRBJ2-5 | few | TRBV5-1 | TRBD1 | TGCGCCAGCAGCGCACCGACAGGGTTCGAGACCCAGTACTTC | CASSAPTGFETQYF
TRBJ1-2 | NA | TRBV6-5 | NA | TGTGCCAGCAGTTACTCCACAGGGAACGGCTACACCTTC | CASSYSTGNGYTF
TRBJ2-7 | few | TRBV12-3/TRBV12-4 | TRBD2 | TGTGCCAGCAGTCGCGTTCTAGCGGGGGGGTACGAGCAGTACTTC | CASSRVLAGGYEQYF
TRBJ2-1 | NA | TRBV7-3 | NA | TGTGCCAGCAGCCCCGGACACAATGAGCAGTTCTTC | CASSPGHNEQFF
TRBJ2-7 | few | TRBV7-2 | NA | TGTGCCAGCAGCTCAGGTCCCGCTGTTCCCGAGCAGTACTTC | CASSSGPAVPEQYF
TRBJ2-5 | few | TRBV4-1 | NA | TGCGCCAGCAGCCGAAGAACGGGGCAAGAGACCCAGTACTTC | CASSRRTGQETQYF
TRBJ2-6 | NA | TRBV24-1 | NA | TGTGCCACCAGTAGAGGAAAGGATTGGGTGGCCGGGGCCAACGTCCTGACTTTC | CATSRGKDWVAGANVLTF
TRBJ1-2 | few | TRBV19 | TRBD1 | TGTGCCAGTAGTCCCGGGACAGTCTCCTATGGCTACACCTTC | CASSPGTVSYGYTF
TRBJ2-2 | NA | TRBV20-1 | NA | TGCAGTGCTAGATGGTTCGGACAGAACACCGGGGAGCTGTTTTTT | CSARWFGQNTGELFF